These 15 T cell receptor beta chains originate from one sample sequenced in a study of T-cell reconstitution after alpha-beta-depleted transplantation in children. Preparation of the TCRbeta library involved a method that used unique molecular identifiers. MiXCR, applied by TCRdb to the PCR reads, yields one record per CDR3 protein. The sample holds about 260,000 distinct CDR3 sequences, 11% seen once. The source was peripheral blood, collected 180 days after TCRalphabeta/CD19-depleted stem cell transplant. These receptors were collected from a male patient aged 2-9 years who had a stem cell transplant for chronic granulomatous disease, so the T cells may come from the graft donor.

This clonotype was found once. This may stem from a read error, because a much larger clone lies one nucleotide away. This chain links TRBV28 with TRBJ2-2; TRBD1 matches 7 bases. The V gene end was trimmed by 6 bases and the J gene end by 3 bases; junction bases not matched to a gene: 7. The CDR3 has 15 amino acids. Germline CDR1 reads MDHEN; CDR2 reads SYDVKM. The CDR3 DNA follows: TGTGCCAGCAGGGTACAGGGGACAGACACCGGGGAGCTGTTTTTT. This gives the protein CASRVQGTDTGELFF.

This clonotype was seen many times. The chain recombines TRBV15 with TRBJ2-1; D perhaps matches TRBD2 (6 bases). CDR3 length: 12 residues. CDR1 LNHNV and CDR2 YYDKDF come from the germline V gene (reference sequence). Trimming cost V 3 bases and J 7 bases, with 7 bases left between them. The CDR3 region is CATSRRENEQFF. Written as DNA, the CDR3 is TGTGCCACCAGCAGGCGGGAAAATGAGCAGTTCTTC.

This clonotype was found many times. The chain recombines TRBV5-1 with TRBJ2-2; D ambiguous. Germline V CDR1 and CDR2: SGHRS, YFSETQ. This CDR3 contains 14 residues. The V end lost 0 bases, the J end lost 9 bases, and 12 bases lay between the germline ends. The CDR3 region is CASSLADPIRELFF. DNA for the CDR3: TGCGCCAGCAGCTTGGCGGACCCTATCCGGGAGCTGTTTTTT.

There are many counts of this clonotype. The rearrangement joins TRBV5-1 to TRBJ2-3; 8 nucleotides line up with TRBD2. The V gene end was trimmed by 7 bases and the J gene end by 5 bases; junction bases not matched to a gene: 9. The CDR3 consists of 14 residues. Per germline, CDR1 SGHRS and CDR2 YFSETQ. The DNA for the CDR3 is TGCGCCAGCGCCCCGGGACTAGTGGTAGATACGCAGTATTTT. This sequence encodes CASAPGLVVDTQYF.

This clonotype was seen at least ten times. The chain combines TRBV12-5 with TRBJ2-7; TRBD2 matches 8 bases. The CDR3 spans 15 residues. Trimming cost V 0 bases and J 4 bases; bases outside gene matches: 5. Germline assignment: CDR1 LGHNT and CDR2 FRNRAP. The CDR3 here is CASGLVGLAGYEQYF. CDR3 DNA sequence: TGTGCTAGTGGTTTGGTGGGCCTAGCGGGTTACGAGCAGTACTTC.

This clonotype was observed many times. The chain uses TRBV2 and TRBJ2-3; TRBD2 agrees at 9 bases. CDR3 length: 15 residues. Germline CDR1 SNHLY, CDR2 FYNNEI. V gave up 3 bases and J gave up 7 bases; unmatched junction bases: 8. The CDR3 protein is CASSEVRLAGNTQYF. The CDR3 bases are TGTGCCAGCAGTGAGGTTCGTCTAGCGGGAAATACGCAGTATTTT. The full variable domain, in which reference TRBV2 and TRBJ2-3 provide the parts outside the CDR3, is EPEVTQTPSHQVTQMGQEVILRCVPISNHLYFYWYRQILGQKVEFLVSFYNNEISEKSEIFDDQFSVERPDGSNFTLKIRSTKLEDSAMYFCASSEVRLAGNTQYFGPGTRLTVL.

This clonotype was picked up many times. Written as DNA, the CDR3 is TGCAGCGTTGAGGGAGATACGCAGTATTTT. Translating it yields CSVEGDTQYF. The gene calls are TRBV29-1 and TRBJ2-3; no firm D call. V dropped 3 bases and J dropped 5 bases, with 3 bases sitting between them. This CDR3 region has 10 residues. The germline gives CDR1 SQVTM, CDR2 ANQGSEA.

This clonotype was recorded many times. The J gene is TRBJ1-6, the V gene TRBV12-3 or TRBV12-4; D may be TRBD1 (5 bases). The CDR3 runs to 13 residues. Deletions cut 3 bases from V and 11 bases from J, with 11 bases between. This CDR3 reads CASSFDRGAPLHF. The CDR3 DNA reads as TGTGCCAGCAGTTTTGACAGAGGGGCACCCCTCCACTTT.

This clonotype was seen ten or more times. The rearrangement links TRBV27 to TRBJ2-7; D is possibly TRBD1 (6 bases). V was cut by 5 bases and J by 6 bases, with 17 bases left in between. The CDR3 is 14 residues long. Germline V gene sequence: CDR1 MNHEY, CDR2 SMNVEV (reference sequence). CDR3 DNA: TGTGCCAGCAGTCACTCCCCATCAGGGGCCGAGCAGTACTTC. It is translated as CASSHSPSGAEQYF.

This clonotype occurred many times. CDR3 bases: TGTGCCAGCAGCTACCCCCAATCGGGAGGTAAAAACATTCAGTACTTC. It is translated as CASSYPQSGGKNIQYF. The J gene is TRBJ2-4, the V gene TRBV7-9; TRBD2 agrees at 7 bases. In germline, CDR1 is SEHNR, CDR2 FQNEAQ (reference sequence). Trimming took 4 bases from V and 4 from J; bases not matched to a gene: 10. CDR3 length equals 16 residues.

This clonotype was observed a few times. V usage is TRBV7-9 and J usage is TRBJ2-5, with 7 bases aligning to TRBD2. V lost 10 bases, J lost 0 bases, and 8 bases stayed unmatched. Germline CDR1 is SEHNR and CDR2 is FQNEAQ (reference sequence). This CDR3 spans 14 amino acids. The CDR3 DNA is TGTGCCACCCCCCTCCGGGGGGACCAAGAGACCCAGTACTTC. It codes for CATPLRGDQETQYF.

This clonotype was observed many times. The chain uses TRBV4-1 and TRBJ2-5; D uncertain. The CDR3 totals 11 residues. V was trimmed by 5 bases and J by 0 bases, leaving 1 base between them. Germline V gene lookup returns CDR1 MGHRA and CDR2 YSYEKL. The CDR3: CASSYQETQYF. CDR3 DNA: TGCGCCAGCAGCTACCAAGAGACCCAGTACTTC.

This clonotype was detected ten times or more. V and J are TRBV20-1 and TRBJ2-7; D gene ambiguous. The CDR3 has 12 amino acids. Germline V gene data show CDR1 as DFQATT and CDR2 as SNEGSKA (reference sequence). Trimming removed 3 bases from V and 3 bases from J, with 9 bases in between. CDR3 sequence (DNA): TGCAGTGCTAGTGACCGCAGCTACGAGCAGTACTTC. Residues: CSASDRSYEQYF.

This clonotype was seen at least ten times. CDR3 sequence: CASSLTGLTITDTQYF. The CDR3 DNA reads as TGCGCCAGCAGCCTGACGGGACTTACGATCACAGATACGCAGTATTTT. J is TRBJ2-3 and V is TRBV5-1; possibly TRBD2 for D (6 bases). Germline V gene lookup returns CDR1 SGHRS and CDR2 YFSETQ. This CDR3 is 16 amino acids long. The V end was cut by 4 bases, the J end by 2 bases, with 17 bases between.

For this clonotype: One junction end does not reproduce the germline sequence, and a read error may be involved. The chain has TRBV18 and TRBJ2-4; TRBD2 is a possible D gene (6 bases). Germline assignment: CDR1 KGHSH and CDR2 LQKENI. The CDR3 runs 17 residues. CDR3 nucleotides: TGTGCCAGCTCACCACGAGGCACGGGAGTAGCCAAAAACATTCAGTGCTTC. Encoded protein: CASSPRGTGVAKNIQCF. Full variable domain (rest looked up from reference TRBV18 and TRBJ2-4): NAGVMQNPRHLVRRRGQEARLRCSPMKGHSHVYWYRQLPEEGLKFMVYLQKENIIDESGMPKERFSAEFPKEGPSILRIQQVVRGDSAAYFCASSPRGTGVAKNIQCFGAGTRLSVL.